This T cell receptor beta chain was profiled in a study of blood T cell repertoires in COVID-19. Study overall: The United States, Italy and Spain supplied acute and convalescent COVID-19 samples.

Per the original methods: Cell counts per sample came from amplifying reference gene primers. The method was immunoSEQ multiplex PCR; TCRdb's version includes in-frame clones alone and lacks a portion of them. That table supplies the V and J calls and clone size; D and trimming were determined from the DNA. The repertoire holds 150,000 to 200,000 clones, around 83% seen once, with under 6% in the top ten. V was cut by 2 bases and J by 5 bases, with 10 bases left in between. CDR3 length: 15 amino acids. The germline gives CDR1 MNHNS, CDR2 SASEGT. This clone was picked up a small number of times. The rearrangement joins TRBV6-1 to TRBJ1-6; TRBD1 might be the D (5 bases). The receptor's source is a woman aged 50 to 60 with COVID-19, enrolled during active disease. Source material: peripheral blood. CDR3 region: CASSEFRADNSPLHF. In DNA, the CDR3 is TGTGCCAGCAGTGAATTCAGGGCAGATAATTCACCCCTCCACTTT.